This T cell receptor beta chain was sequenced in a study of cytomegalovirus exposure and HLA in healthy donors. Study results and limitations: Researchers catalogued 160 or so TCR beta chains as cytomegalovirus-associated. The later analysis indicated that the majority of CMV-associated TCR beta chains appeared HLA-restricted.

To note about this clone: What it binds is not known.

CDR3 length: 15 residues. V shed 2 bases and J shed 2 bases, with 12 bases lying between them. CDR1 and CDR2 from the germline V gene are KGHSH and LQKENI. PCR primers comprised 60 Vbeta and 13 Jbeta primers. Data came from immunoSEQ multiplex PCR; TCRdb stores just in-frame clones and leaves some out. The sample lists some 99,000 clones; over 60% were seen once. The sequence was obtained from a female donor in good health and CMV-seronegative. The chain employs TRBV18 and TRBJ1-2; tentatively, D is TRBD1 (5 bases). Sequencing was performed on PBMCs. CDR3 sequence: CASSPIGGENYGYTF. The DNA of the CDR3 is TGTGCCAGCTCACCAATCGGAGGGGAAAACTATGGCTACACCTTC.